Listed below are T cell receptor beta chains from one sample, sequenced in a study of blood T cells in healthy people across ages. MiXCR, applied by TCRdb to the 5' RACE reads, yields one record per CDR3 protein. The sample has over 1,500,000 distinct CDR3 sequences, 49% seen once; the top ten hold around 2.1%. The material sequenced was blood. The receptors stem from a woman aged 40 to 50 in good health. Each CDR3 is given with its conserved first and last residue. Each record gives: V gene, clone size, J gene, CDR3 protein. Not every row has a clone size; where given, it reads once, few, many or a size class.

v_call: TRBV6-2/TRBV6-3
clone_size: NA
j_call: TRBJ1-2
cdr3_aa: CASNLQGYYGYTF

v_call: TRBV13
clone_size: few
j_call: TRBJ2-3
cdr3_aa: CASSSDGTQYF

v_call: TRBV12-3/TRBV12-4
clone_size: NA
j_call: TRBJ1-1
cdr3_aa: CASRIGGTEAFF

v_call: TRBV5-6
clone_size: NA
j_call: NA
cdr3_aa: CASSKKTAVKFYEQYF

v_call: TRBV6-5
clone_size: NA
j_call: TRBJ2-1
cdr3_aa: CASKGWGNYNEQFF

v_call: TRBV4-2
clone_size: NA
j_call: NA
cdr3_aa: CTSSQEPFTGADEQYF

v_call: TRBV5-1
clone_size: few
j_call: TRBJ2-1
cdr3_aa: CASSGGTGKISYNEQFF

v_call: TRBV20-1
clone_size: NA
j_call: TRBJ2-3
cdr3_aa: CSAPSRRGPTDTQYF

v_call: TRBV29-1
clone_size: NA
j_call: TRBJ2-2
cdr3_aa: CSVVGGDTGELFF

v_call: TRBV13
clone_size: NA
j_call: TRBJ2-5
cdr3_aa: CASSNPRDSGKETQYF

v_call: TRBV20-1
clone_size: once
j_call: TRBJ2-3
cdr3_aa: CSARPPSGGAEDTQYF

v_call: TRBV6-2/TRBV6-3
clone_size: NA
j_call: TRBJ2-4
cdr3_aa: CASSSRGAPKNIQYF

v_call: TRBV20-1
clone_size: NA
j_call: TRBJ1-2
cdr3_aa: CSASQGTYYGYTF

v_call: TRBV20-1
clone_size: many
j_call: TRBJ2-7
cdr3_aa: CSARDLFRLAGAYEQYF

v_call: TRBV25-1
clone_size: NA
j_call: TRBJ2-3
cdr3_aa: CASSDPGAIADTQYF